The T cell receptor beta chain described here comes from a study of cytomegalovirus exposure and HLA in healthy donors. Study-wide results and limits: Despite most TCR sequences being rare, some public TCRs occurred in many donors. When the data were analyzed later, several of the most significant clusters appeared to be linked to common viral pathogens. A list of around 150 TCR beta chains associated with cytomegalovirus was given. There was a cluster of highly shared sequence variants that was likely a sequencing artifact.

Details on this clone: Its antigen remains unknown.

CDR3 length: 15 amino acids. Germline V lookup: CDR1 MDHEN, CDR2 SYDVKM. Unmatched junction bases numbered 8, after V lost 4 bases and J lost 4 bases. The primer mix had 60 Vbeta and 13 Jbeta primers. Clones were read by immunoSEQ multiplex PCR, and TCRdb kept only the in-frame ones, dropping some. The sample lists 100,000 to 150,000 clones, over 15% occurring once. The sequenced sample was PBMCs. This TCR was sampled from a female donor in good health and CMV-seropositive. V and J are TRBV28 and TRBJ1-2, with TRBD1 matching over 8 bases. The DNA for the CDR3 is TGTGCCAGCAGTTCCACGGTCGGGACAGGCTATGGCTACACCTTC. Translated, it gives CASSSTVGTGYGYTF.